This entry concerns a single TCR beta chain. In the authors' methods: Estimates of nucleated cell counts were drawn from the amplification of reference gene primers. Profiling relied on immunoSEQ multiplex PCR, and the TCRdb table lists in-frame clones only, not all of them. The DNA gave D and trimming, while V, J and clone size come from that table. The sample shows about 170,000 clones, approximately 79% of them seen only once. These data belong to a study of blood T cell repertoires in COVID-19. This CDR3 has 14 amino acids. The ends were cut back, 4 bases at V and 7 bases at J, with 11 bases in the middle. The germline gives CDR1 MDHEN, CDR2 SYDVKM.

This receptor was taken from a woman at least 80 years old with acute or convalescent COVID-19. The chain joins TRBV28 to TRBJ1-6; D is unclear. The sample was peripheral blood. CDR3 amino acids: CASSYPSLNSPLHF. The CDR3 DNA sequence: TGTGCCAGCAGTTATCCCTCCCTAAATTCACCCCTCCACTTT. The entire variable domain, with the rest obtained from reference TRBV28 and TRBJ1-6, is as follows: DVKVTQSSRYLVKRTGEKVFLECVQDMDHENMFWYRQDPGLGLRLIYFSYDVKMKEKGDIPEGYSVSREKKERFSLILESASTNQTSMYLCASSYPSLNSPLHFGNGTRLTVT.